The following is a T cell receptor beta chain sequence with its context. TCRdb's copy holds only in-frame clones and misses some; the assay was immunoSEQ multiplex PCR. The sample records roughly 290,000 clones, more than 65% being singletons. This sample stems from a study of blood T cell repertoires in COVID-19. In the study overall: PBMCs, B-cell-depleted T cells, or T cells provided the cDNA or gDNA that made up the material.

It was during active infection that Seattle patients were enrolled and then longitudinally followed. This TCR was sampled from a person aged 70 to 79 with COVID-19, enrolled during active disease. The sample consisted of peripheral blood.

The CDR3 bases are TGTGCCAGCAGCCTCAACCCGGACTATGGCTACACCTTC. This encodes CASSLNPDYGYTF. This chain connects TRBV7-9 to TRBJ1-2; D call uncertain. CDR3 length equals 13 residues. Trimming pared 5 bases from V and 3 bases from J, leaving 10 bases between. Germline CDR1 reads SEHNR; CDR2 reads FQNEAQ (reference sequence).